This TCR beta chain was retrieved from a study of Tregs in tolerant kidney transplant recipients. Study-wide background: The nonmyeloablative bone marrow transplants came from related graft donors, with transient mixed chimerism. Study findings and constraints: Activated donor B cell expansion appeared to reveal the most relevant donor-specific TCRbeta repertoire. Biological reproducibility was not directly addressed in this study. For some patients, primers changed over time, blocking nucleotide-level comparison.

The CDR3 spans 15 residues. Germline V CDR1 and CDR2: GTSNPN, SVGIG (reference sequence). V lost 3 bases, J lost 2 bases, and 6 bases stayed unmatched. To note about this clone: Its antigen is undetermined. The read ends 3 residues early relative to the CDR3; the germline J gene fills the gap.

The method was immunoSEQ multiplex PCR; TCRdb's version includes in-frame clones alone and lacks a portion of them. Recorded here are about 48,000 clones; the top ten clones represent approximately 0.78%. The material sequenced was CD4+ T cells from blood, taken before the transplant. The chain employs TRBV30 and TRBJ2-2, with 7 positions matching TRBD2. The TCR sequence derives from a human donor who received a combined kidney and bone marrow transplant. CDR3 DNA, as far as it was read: TGTGCCTGGAGCCCTAGCGGAATAAACACCGGGGAG. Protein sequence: CAWSPSGINTGE. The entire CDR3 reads CAWSPSGINTGELFF.